This TCR beta chain was recovered during a study of T cell changes during pregnancy in multiple sclerosis. Clones were sequenced by immunoSEQ multiplex PCR, and TCRdb holds only the in-frame ones, with some missing. The sample holds fewer than 75,000 clones, under 95% seen once. Germline values: CDR1 SGDLS, CDR2 YYNGEE. Deletions cut 0 bases from V and 6 bases from J, with 7 bases between. The CDR3 has 13 amino acids. This receptor was obtained from a female donor in good health, enrolled as a control in a pregnancy study. The sequencing used peripheral blood, collected after pregnancy. The chain has TRBV9 and TRBJ2-1, with TRBD1 as a possible D gene (6 bases). This CDR3 reads CASSVGRGNEQFF. DNA for the CDR3: TGTGCCAGCAGCGTAGGCAGGGGCAATGAGCAGTTCTTC.